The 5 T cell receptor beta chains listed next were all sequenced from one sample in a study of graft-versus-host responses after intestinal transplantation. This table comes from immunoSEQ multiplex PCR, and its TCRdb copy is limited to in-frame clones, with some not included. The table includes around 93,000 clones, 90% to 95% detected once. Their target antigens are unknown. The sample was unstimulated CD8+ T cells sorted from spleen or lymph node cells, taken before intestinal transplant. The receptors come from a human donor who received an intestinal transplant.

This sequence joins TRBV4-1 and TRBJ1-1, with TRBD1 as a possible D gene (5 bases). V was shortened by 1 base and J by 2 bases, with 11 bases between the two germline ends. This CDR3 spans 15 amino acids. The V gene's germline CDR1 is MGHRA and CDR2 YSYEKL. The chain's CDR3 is CASSQGGHLNTEAFF. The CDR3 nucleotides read TGCGCCAGCAGCCAAGGCGGACACCTAAACACTGAAGCTTTCTTT.

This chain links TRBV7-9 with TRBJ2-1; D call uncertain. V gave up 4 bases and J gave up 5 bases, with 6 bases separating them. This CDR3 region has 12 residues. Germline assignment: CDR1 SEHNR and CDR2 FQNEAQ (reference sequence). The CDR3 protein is CASSYEHNEQFF. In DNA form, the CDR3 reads TGTGCCAGCAGCTATGAGCACAATGAGCAGTTCTTC.

The CDR3 here is CARSLCRAVYGYTF. Written as DNA, the CDR3 is TGTGCCAGAAGCTTGTGCAGGGCGGTCTATGGCTACACCTTC. V is TRBV5-3 and J is TRBJ1-2; D possibly corresponds to TRBD1 (5 bases). TRBV5-3 is an ORF, with its function uncertain. CDR3 length: 14 residues. Trimming shortened V by 1 base and J by 4 bases, and 11 bases separated the two germline ends.

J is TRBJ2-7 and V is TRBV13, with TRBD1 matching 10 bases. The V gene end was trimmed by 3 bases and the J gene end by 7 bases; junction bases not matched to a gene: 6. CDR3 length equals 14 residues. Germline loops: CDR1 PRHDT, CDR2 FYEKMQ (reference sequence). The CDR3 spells CASSLGQGLGEQYF. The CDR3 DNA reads TGTGCCAGCAGCTTGGGACAGGGGTTGGGGGAGCAGTACTTC.

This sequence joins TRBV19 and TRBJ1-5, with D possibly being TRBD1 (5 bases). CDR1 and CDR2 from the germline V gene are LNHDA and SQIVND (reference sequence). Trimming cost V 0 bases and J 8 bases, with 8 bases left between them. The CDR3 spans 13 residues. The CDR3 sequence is CASSIDLREPQHF. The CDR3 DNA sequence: TGTGCCAGTAGTATAGATCTCAGGGAGCCCCAGCATTTT.